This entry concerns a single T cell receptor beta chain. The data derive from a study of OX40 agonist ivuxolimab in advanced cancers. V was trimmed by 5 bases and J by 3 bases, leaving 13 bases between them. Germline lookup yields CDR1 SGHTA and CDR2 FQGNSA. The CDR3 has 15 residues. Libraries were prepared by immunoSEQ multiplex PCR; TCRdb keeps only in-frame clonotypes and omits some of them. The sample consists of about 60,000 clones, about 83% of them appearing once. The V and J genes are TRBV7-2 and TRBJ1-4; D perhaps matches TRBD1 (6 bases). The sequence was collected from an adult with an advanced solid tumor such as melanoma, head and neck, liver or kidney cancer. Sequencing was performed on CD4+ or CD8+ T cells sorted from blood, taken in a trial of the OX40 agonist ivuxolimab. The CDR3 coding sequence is TGTGCCAGCAGCCCCCGAGCAGGGGCTAATGAAAAACTGTTTTTT. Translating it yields CASSPRAGANEKLFF.